This entry describes one T cell receptor beta chain. This clone occurred a few times. The antigen this receptor binds is unknown. No much larger clonotype is one base removed from it; base qualities were not supplied. Library preparation employed the immunoSEQ multiplex PCR assay. TCRdb carries this immuneACCESS record with in-frame sequences only. Its versions omit some clonotypes, under half of them owing to an unresolved V gene in the studies checked, with the rest unexplained. The sample table records just under 35,000 clones; approximately 80% of these occur just once. Of the sample, about 0.95% is held by the ten largest clones. The cysteine opens and the phenylalanine closes a CDR3 of 17 amino acids. Only the CDR3 part of the read is kept: 51 bases, read in frame from the first base. Germline trimming amounts to 4 bases on V and 0 bases on J, with 10 as the count of junction bases outside the gene matches. CDR1 and CDR2 are read off the germline V gene as KGHSH and LQKENI.

For TCR Vbeta sequencing, memory CD4+ T cells were sorted ex vivo from the peripheral blood of both healthy controls and narcolepsy patients. The data were taken from a study of T cells in narcolepsy (dated 2018 in TCRdb). For the wider study: Healthy control donors were enrolled in the study alongside patients who had narcolepsy type 1 or type 2 (NT1, NT2). To look for autoreactive T cells in narcolepsy patients that target self-antigens of hypocretin neurons (hypocretin, TRIB2), the study used TCR Vbeta sequencing to follow clonotypes in blood and CSF.

Overall study results and their limits: Autoreactive clonotypes were reported to be detected serially in the blood of the same patients and of different patients, but not in the blood of healthy controls. No sequences matching autoreactive T cell clones were contained in some blood memory CD4+ repertoires from patients and controls. Plots that compared CSF and blood CD4+ T cell clonotypes from the same patient highlighted HCRT-specific and TRIB2-specific autoreactive clonotypes. Patients and controls had similar numbers of sequenced blood memory CD4+ clonotypes, with averages of 38,000 to 50,000 in patients and roughly 36,000 in controls.

The source material was memory (CD45RA-) CD4+ T cells from blood. The cell subset or site label corresponds to: memory T cells sorted ex vivo from peripheral blood. The chain was built from TRBV18 and TRBJ2-7; 9 bases in between match TRBD2. This clonotype was obtained from a human donor in good health. The sequence in DNA is TGTGCCAGCTCACAAATGGCTAGCGGGGCAAGCTCCTACGAGCAGTACTTC. Its product reads: CASSQMASGASSYEQYF.